This TCR beta chain was identified during a study of blood T cell repertoires in COVID-19. Study-level background: Collection of acute and convalescent COVID-19 samples took place in the United States, Italy and Spain.

V was shortened by 2 bases and J by 4 bases, with 7 bases between the two germline ends. The CDR3 sequence is 13 residues long. Germline CDR1 is LGHDT and CDR2 is YNNKEL (reference sequence). Libraries were prepared by immunoSEQ multiplex PCR; TCRdb keeps only in-frame clonotypes and omits some of them. Among almost 350,000 clones, roughly 90% were seen once, and the ten largest hold 3.9%. Sequenced sample: peripheral blood. V and J are TRBV3-1 (or the pseudogene TRBV3-2) and TRBJ2-3, with unresolved D. This receptor was identified in a woman aged 55-69 years with COVID-19, enrolled during active disease. DNA of the CDR3: TGTGCCAGCAGCCAATTCGACTCAGATACGCAGTATTTT. It yields the protein CASSQFDSDTQYF.